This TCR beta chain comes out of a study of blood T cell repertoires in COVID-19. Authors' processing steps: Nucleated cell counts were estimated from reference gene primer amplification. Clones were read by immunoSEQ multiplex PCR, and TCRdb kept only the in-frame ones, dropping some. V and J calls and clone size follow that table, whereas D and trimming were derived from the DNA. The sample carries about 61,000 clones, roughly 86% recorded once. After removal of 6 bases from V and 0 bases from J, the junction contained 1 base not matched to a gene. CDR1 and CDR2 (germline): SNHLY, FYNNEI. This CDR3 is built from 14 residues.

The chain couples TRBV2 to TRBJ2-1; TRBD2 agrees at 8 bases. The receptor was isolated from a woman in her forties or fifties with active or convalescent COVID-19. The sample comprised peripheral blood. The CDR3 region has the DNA TGTGCCAGCAGACTAGCGGCCTCCTACAATGAGCAGTTCTTC. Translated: CASRLAASYNEQFF.